This T cell receptor beta chain emerged from a study of radiotherapy plus CTLA-4 blockade in lung cancer. The table came from immunoSEQ multiplex PCR; TCRdb's copy has only in-frame clones and leaves some out. The sample shows tens of thousands of clones, 72% of them seen only once. The CDR3 spans 14 residues. CDR1 is LGHNT, CDR2 FRNRAP, per germline. The V and J ends lost 7 bases and 0 bases respectively, with 12 bases between them. Lung cancer patients with chemo-refractory metastatic non-small-cell disease were given focal radiation plus CTLA-4 blockade with ipilimumab. The specimen comprised peripheral blood, sampled from a patient treated with radiotherapy plus ipilimumab. The V gene is TRBV12-5, the J gene TRBJ1-1; weak D call: TRBD1 (5 bases). The receptor's source is a human donor with non-small cell lung cancer whose response to radiotherapy plus ipilimumab could not be evaluated. This CDR3 is CASATDGMNTEAFF. CDR3 DNA: TGTGCTAGTGCGACAGACGGAATGAACACTGAAGCTTTCTTT.